Listed here are 21 T cell receptor beta chains from one sample, sequenced in a study of early T cells in non-severe SARS-CoV-2 infection. TCRdb independently ran MiXCR on the 5' RACE reads; one entry per CDR3 protein. In the table there are approximately 99,000 distinct CDR3 sequences, 12% of which are singletons. Sequencing was performed on whole blood. These receptors were taken from an adult who was a healthcare worker with PCR-confirmed SARS-CoV-2 infection or an uninfected control (not recorded which).

This clonotype was seen ten or more times. CDR3 residues: CSVERTGGGPYEQYF. The CDR3 nucleotides read TGCAGCGTTGAAAGGACGGGGGGAGGCCCCTACGAGCAGTACTTC. The V call is TRBV29-1, the J call TRBJ2-7, with 7 bases lining up with TRBD2. This CDR3 region has 15 residues. The J segment lost 2 bases and the V segment lost 2 bases, leaving 9 bases of the junction unmatched. Germline V gene sequence: CDR1 SQVTM, CDR2 ANQGSEA.

The chain combines TRBV12-3 or TRBV12-4 with TRBJ2-7, with TRBD2 as a possible D gene (5 bases). This CDR3 comprises 12 residues. Trimming removed 5 bases at V and 4 bases at J, with 9 bases between. The CDR3 nucleotides read TGTGCCAGCAGTCGGGATCTATACGAGCAGTACTTC. Encoded protein: CASSRDLYEQYF.

The CDR3 DNA follows: TGCAGCGTTGAGATACTCGCAGGACGTCCAGAGACCCAGTACTTC. Encoded protein: CSVEILAGRPETQYF. The chain couples TRBV29-1 to TRBJ2-5; D is undetermined. Germline V gene data show CDR1 as SQVTM and CDR2 as ANQGSEA. The V gene lost 3 bases and the J gene lost 4 bases, with 18 bases spanning the gap. CDR3 size: 15 residues.

This clonotype was seen only a few times. This chain joins TRBV12-3 or TRBV12-4 and TRBJ2-5; unclear D gene. V lost 6 bases and J lost 4, with 9 bases in between. The CDR3 is 12 amino acids. CDR3 protein: CASSLNRETQYF. For the CDR3, the DNA is TGTGCCAGCAGCCTGAATCGAGAGACCCAGTACTTC.

CDR3 sequence (DNA): TGTGCCAGCAGCTTACGTCCTGGGGATGGCTACACCTTC. It translates to CASSLRPGDGYTF. This rearrangement joins TRBV13 to TRBJ1-2; unclear D gene. With 2 bases removed from V and 6 bases from J, the gap between germline ends came to 10 bases. CDR3 length equals 13 residues. Germline V gene lookup returns CDR1 PRHDT and CDR2 FYEKMQ (reference sequence). The variable domain in full, with the rest retrieved from reference TRBV13 and TRBJ1-2, is AAGVIQSPRHLIKEKRETATLKCYPIPRHDTVYWYQQGPGQDPQFLISFYEKMQSDKGSIPDRFSAQQFSDYHSELNMSSLELGDSALYFCASSLRPGDGYTFGSGTRLTVV.

This clonotype was picked up many times. The chain recombines TRBV4-1 with TRBJ2-7; D unresolved. The ends were cut back, 1 base at V and 2 bases at J, with 9 bases in the middle. Germline assignment: CDR1 MGHRA and CDR2 YSYEKL. This CDR3 spans 14 amino acids. The CDR3 DNA is TGCGCCAGCAGCCAAGCAGGAAAGCCCTACGAGCAGTACTTC. As protein: CASSQAGKPYEQYF.

This clonotype was seen repeatedly, ten times or more. V is TRBV5-1 and J is TRBJ1-4, with TRBD1 matching over 7 bases. Germline loops: CDR1 SGHRS, CDR2 YFSETQ. V gave up 4 bases and J gave up 2 bases; unmatched junction bases: 5. The CDR3 length is 15 residues. The CDR3 reads CASSLEGATNEKLFF. The CDR3 nucleotides read TGCGCCAGCAGCCTCGAGGGGGCCACTAATGAAAAACTGTTTTTT.

This rearrangement joins TRBV5-3 to TRBJ1-5; D gene unclear. TRBV5-3 is classed as an ORF, of uncertain function. V gave up 1 base and J gave up 4 bases, with 9 bases separating them. The CDR3 runs 14 residues. This CDR3 reads CARSLRKGNQPQHF. CDR3 sequence (DNA): TGTGCCAGAAGCTTGAGAAAGGGTAATCAGCCCCAGCATTTT.

V and J are TRBV11-2 and TRBJ2-1; D is possibly TRBD2 (5 bases). V was pared by 1 base and J by 2 bases, with 9 bases between. Germline CDR1 reads SGHAT; CDR2 reads FQNNGV. This CDR3 region has 15 residues. This CDR3 reads CASSLGGPAYNEQFF. The CDR3 DNA is TGTGCCAGCAGCTTAGGCGGGCCGGCCTACAATGAGCAGTTCTTC.

The CDR3 DNA reads TGTGCCAGCAGTGAGCAAAGGATTGGAGTGACAGGGAGGTCTGGGGCCAACGTCCTGACTTTC. This translates into CASSEQRIGVTGRSGANVLTF. This chain uses TRBV6-1 with TRBJ2-6, with D possibly matching TRBD1 (7 bases). The CDR3 is 21 residues long. V shed 3 bases and J shed 1 base, with 25 bases lying between them. The V gene's germline CDR1 is MNHNS and CDR2 SASEGT.

This clonotype was seen repeatedly, ten times or more. The genes are TRBV6-1 and TRBJ2-4; D might be TRBD2 (5 bases). This CDR3 comprises 13 residues. From germline, CDR1 is MNHNS and CDR2 SASEGT. Deletions cut 1 base from V and 9 bases from J, with 10 bases between. The CDR3 DNA reads TGTGCCAGCAGTGAAGGTAGAACTAGCATTCAGTACTTC. Encoded protein: CASSEGRTSIQYF.

This clonotype was observed a few times. This chain joins TRBV7-6 and TRBJ2-7, with 9 bases identical to TRBD1. The CDR3 contains 18 residues. J was trimmed by 0 bases and V by 0 bases; bases with no gene match: 9. Germline values: CDR1 SGHVS, CDR2 FNYEAQ. The CDR3 nucleotides read TGTGCCAGCAGCTTAGCCCCGGGACAGGGCGACTACTCCTACGAGCAGTACTTC. Translated, it gives CASSLAPGQGDYSYEQYF. Filled out from reference TRBV7-6 and TRBJ2-7, the complete variable domain reads GAGVSQSPRYKVTKRGQDVALRCDPISGHVSLYWYRQALGQGPEFLTYFNYEAQQDKSGLPNDRFSAERPEGSISTLTIQRTEQRDSAMYRCASSLAPGQGDYSYEQYFGPGTRLTVT.

This clonotype was seen repeatedly, ten times or more. The CDR3: CASSPGLAGEYNEQFF. The DNA for the CDR3 is TGCGCCAGCAGCCCCGGACTAGCGGGGGAATACAATGAGCAGTTCTTC. The rearrangement uses TRBV4-1 and TRBJ2-1, with 13 positions matching TRBD2. The CDR3 totals 16 residues. In germline, CDR1 is MGHRA, CDR2 YSYEKL. Trimming removed 4 bases from V and 4 bases from J; junction bases left unmatched: 4.

The chain carries TRBV3-1 and TRBJ2-7; D is unclear. The CDR3 contains 13 residues. Between the trimmed V and J ends, which lost 5 bases and 5 bases, there was a span of 13 bases. Germline lookup yields CDR1 LGHDT and CDR2 YNNKEL (reference sequence). The CDR3 spells CASSSLVQNEQYF. The CDR3, as DNA: TGTGCCAGCAGCTCCCTCGTGCAGAACGAGCAGTACTTC.

This clonotype was observed many times. V is TRBV20-1 and J is TRBJ1-1, with D possibly matching TRBD1 (5 bases). The CDR3 consists of 13 residues. Germline CDR1 is DFQATT and CDR2 is SNEGSKA (reference sequence). The V gene lost 6 bases and the J gene lost 0 bases, with 11 bases spanning the gap. CDR3 DNA: TGCAGTGCCATCGGACATATGAACACTGAAGCTTTCTTT. This codes for CSAIGHMNTEAFF.

This clonotype was counted at least ten times. The chain is built from TRBV5-5 and TRBJ1-1; 9 bases match TRBD1. Trimming removed 3 bases from V and 1 base from J; junction bases left unmatched: 7. The germline V gene encodes CDR1 SGHKS and CDR2 YYEKEE (reference sequence). There are 16 residues in the CDR3. The CDR3: CASSSLQGAGNTEAFF. The CDR3 DNA follows: TGTGCCAGCAGCTCGTTACAGGGGGCCGGGAACACTGAAGCTTTCTTT.

The chain has TRBV12-3 or TRBV12-4 and TRBJ2-1; the D gene is possibly TRBD2 (6 bases). Trimming removed 2 bases from V and 4 bases from J, with 12 bases in between. CDR3 length equals 15 residues. This CDR3 reads CASSLYTGGYNEQFF. As DNA, the CDR3 is TGTGCCAGCAGTTTATATACAGGAGGGTACAATGAGCAGTTCTTC.

This clonotype was seen many times. The chain links TRBV12-3 or TRBV12-4 to TRBJ2-5; D may be TRBD1 or TRBD2 (5 bases each). The CDR3 spans 15 residues. V lost 6 bases to trimming and J lost 5 bases, with 19 bases between them. This chain's CDR3 is CASRHSSGRTETQYF. The CDR3 DNA reads as TGTGCCAGCAGACACTCATCGGGACGGACGGAGACCCAGTACTTC.

This clonotype has a count of ten or more. CDR3 sequence: CSVTGKGVMNTEAFF. The CDR3, as DNA: TGCAGCGTCACGGGGAAGGGGGTGATGAACACTGAAGCTTTCTTT. The V gene is TRBV29-1, the J gene TRBJ1-1, with a tentative D call TRBD1 (6 bases). CDR1 is SQVTM and CDR2 is ANQGSEA in the germline V gene. V lost 6 bases and J lost 0, with 17 bases in between. CDR3 length: 15 amino acids.

The sample holds a few counts of this clonotype. CDR3: CASSQAIGRGNSPLHF. The CDR3 DNA reads TGTGCCAGCAGCCAAGCGATAGGACGGGGAAATTCACCCCTCCACTTT. The chain recombines TRBV14 with TRBJ1-6; D not resolved. Germline V gene data show CDR1 as SGHDN and CDR2 as FVKESK. This CDR3 comprises 16 residues. V was pared by 1 base and J by 7 bases, with 14 bases between. Based on the CDR3 plus reference TRBV14 and TRBJ1-6, the full variable domain is EAGVTQFPSHSVIEKGQTVTLRCDPISGHDNLYWYRRVMGKEIKFLLHFVKESKQDESGMPNNRFLAERTGGTYSTLKVQPAELEDSGVYFCASSQAIGRGNSPLHFGNGTRLTVT.

The table lists this clonotype with many counts. The chain recombines TRBV11-2 with TRBJ2-3, with D possibly matching TRBD1 (5 bases). Trimming removed 0 bases at V and 7 bases at J, with 17 bases between. This CDR3 is 16 amino acids long. From germline, CDR1 is SGHAT and CDR2 FQNNGV. The CDR3 loop is CASSLEPSRVLHTQYF. The CDR3 DNA reads as TGTGCCAGCAGCTTAGAGCCTTCCAGGGTTCTCCATACGCAGTATTTT.